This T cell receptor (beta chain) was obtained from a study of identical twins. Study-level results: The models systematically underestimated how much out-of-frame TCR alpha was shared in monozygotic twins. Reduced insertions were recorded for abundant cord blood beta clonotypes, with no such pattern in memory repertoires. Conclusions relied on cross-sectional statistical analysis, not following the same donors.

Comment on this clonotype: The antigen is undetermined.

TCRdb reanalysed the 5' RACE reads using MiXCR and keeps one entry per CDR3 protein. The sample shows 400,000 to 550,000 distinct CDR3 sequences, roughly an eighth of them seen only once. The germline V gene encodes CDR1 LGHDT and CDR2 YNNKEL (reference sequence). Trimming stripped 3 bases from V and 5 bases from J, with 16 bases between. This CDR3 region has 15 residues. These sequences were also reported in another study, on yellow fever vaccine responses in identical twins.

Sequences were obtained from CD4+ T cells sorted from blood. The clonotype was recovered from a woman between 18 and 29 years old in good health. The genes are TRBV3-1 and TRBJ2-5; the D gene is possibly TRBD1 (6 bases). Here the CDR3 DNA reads TGTGCCAGCAGCCACTCCTTCAGGGGCGGGGAGACCCAGTACTTC. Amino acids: CASSHSFRGGETQYF.